Each of the 10 T cell receptor beta chains below was sequenced from the same sample in a study of blood T cell repertoires in COVID-19. Assay used: immunoSEQ multiplex PCR; TCRdb lists only in-frame clones, some missing. This sample has roughly 57,000 clones, with more than 70% found just once. Sequenced input: peripheral blood. The receptors were sampled from a man aged 60-69 years with active or convalescent COVID-19.

The V call is TRBV27, the J call TRBJ2-3, with D maybe TRBD1 (6 bases). Deletions cut 2 bases from V and 6 bases from J, with 15 bases between. CDR1 is MNHEY, CDR2 SMNVEV, per germline (reference sequence). CDR3 length: 15 residues. CDR3 DNA sequence: TGTGCCAGCAGTTTAGGGCAGGGGTATGTGGATACGCAGTATTTT. This translates into CASSLGQGYVDTQYF.

The chain couples TRBV12-3 or TRBV12-4 to TRBJ2-5; D is unclear. V dropped 7 bases and J dropped 1 base, with 10 bases sitting between them. The CDR3 has 13 amino acids. DNA for the CDR3: TGTGCCAGCAATACTGGTGTCCAAGAGACCCAGTACTTC. Its translation: CASNTGVQETQYF.

The chain is built from TRBV7-2 and TRBJ2-1, with D tentatively TRBD2 (7 bases). This CDR3 is 15 amino acids long. From germline, CDR1 is SGHTA and CDR2 FQGNSA. Trimming cost V 6 bases and J 0 bases, with 12 bases left between them. The CDR3 nucleotides are TGTGCCAGCAGGGGGGGAGGGGGCTCCTACAATGAGCAGTTCTTC. Protein: CASRGGGGSYNEQFF. Filled out from reference TRBV7-2 and TRBJ2-1, the complete variable domain reads GAGVSQSPSNKVTEKGKDVELRCDPISGHTALYWYRQSLGQGLEFLIYFQGNSAPDKSGLPSDRFSAERTGGSVSTLTIQRTQQEDSAVYLCASRGGGGSYNEQFFGPGTRLTVL.

The rearrangement uses TRBV28 and TRBJ1-1, with D possibly TRBD1 on 6 matching bases. V lost 2 bases, J lost 1 base, and 11 bases lay in between. Looked up from germline, CDR1 is MDHEN and CDR2 is SYDVKM. The CDR3 length is 15 residues. The CDR3 DNA is TGTGCCAGCAGTTTAGACAGGCCAAGGAACACTGAAGCTTTCTTT. It translates to CASSLDRPRNTEAFF.

V is TRBV3-1 (or the pseudogene TRBV3-2) and J is TRBJ2-1, with 10 bases aligning to TRBD2. Losses at the gene ends were 1 base for V and 0 bases for J; bases not matched to a gene: 3. CDR3 length: 17 amino acids. Per germline, CDR1 LGHDT and CDR2 YNNKEL (reference sequence). The CDR3 coding sequence is TGTGCCAGCAGCCAAGGGTCTAGCGGGAGCTCCTACAATGAGCAGTTCTTC. The encoded protein is CASSQGSSGSSYNEQFF.

This rearrangement joins TRBV10-2 to TRBJ2-7; 7 positions agree with TRBD2. Germline CDR1 reads WSHSY; CDR2 reads SAAADI. The CDR3 has 15 amino acids. Trimming took 6 bases from V and 6 from J; bases not matched to a gene: 14. The CDR3 DNA is TGCGCCAGCAGGGATGGGGGTGTAGCGGGCGGCGAGCAGTACTTC. It translates to CASRDGGVAGGEQYF.

This clone turned up a few times. The V call is TRBV25-1, the J call TRBJ2-7, with a weak D call TRBD2 (6 bases). Trimming cost V 1 base and J 0 bases, with 10 bases left between them. There are 15 residues in the CDR3. In germline, CDR1 is MGHDK, CDR2 SYGVNS. The CDR3 DNA follows: TGTGCCAGCAGTGAATGGGGGGAGTCCTCCTACGAGCAGTACTTC. Amino acid sequence: CASSEWGESSYEQYF.

The rearrangement uses TRBV11-3 and TRBJ2-1, with a possible D match to TRBD1 (5 bases). CDR3 size: 16 residues. Germline lookup yields CDR1 SGHNT and CDR2 YENEEA. V was clipped by 1 base and J by 1 base, with 11 bases between them. As DNA, the CDR3 is TGTGCCAGCAGCTTAGGTGGGGCGCCGTCCTACAATGAGCAGTTCTTC. It specifies CASSLGGAPSYNEQFF.

V and J are TRBV6-5 and TRBJ1-5; D remains unclear. The germline V gene has CDR1 MNHEY and CDR2 SVGAGI. This CDR3 spans 16 amino acids. Trimming left V 0 bases short and J 4 bases short, with 13 bases between. The CDR3 region has the DNA TGTGCCAGCAGTTACTCGGGCACCGCGGGGAATCAGCCCCAGCATTTT. Protein sequence: CASSYSGTAGNQPQHF.

The rearrangement uses TRBV11-3 and TRBJ2-1; the D is unclear. CDR1 and CDR2 (germline): SGHNT, YENEEA. With 0 bases removed from V and 3 bases from J, the gap between germline ends came to 9 bases. The CDR3 runs to 15 residues. As DNA, the CDR3 is TGTGCCAGCAGCTTAGAGGGTAGCCGCTACAATGAGCAGTTCTTC. Its translation is CASSLEGSRYNEQFF. Using reference TRBV11-3 and TRBJ2-1 for the parts outside the CDR3, the full variable domain is EAGVVQSPRYKIIEKKQPVAFWCNPISGHNTLYWYLQNLGQGPELLIRYENEEAVDDSQLPKDRFSAERLKGVDSTLKIQPAELGDSAVYLCASSLEGSRYNEQFFGPGTRLTVL.